Given below is one T cell receptor (beta chain) in context. This entry comes from a study of cytomegalovirus exposure and HLA in healthy donors. PCR primers comprised 60 Vbeta and 13 Jbeta primers. Assay: immunoSEQ multiplex PCR; the TCRdb copy retains only in-frame clones and omits some. The sample holds approximately 76,000 clones, more than 65% seen once. Trimming removed 1 base from V and 5 bases from J, with 12 bases in between. This CDR3 contains 15 residues. The germline CDR1 and CDR2 sequences are SGHTA and FQGNSA. The chain combines TRBV7-2 with TRBJ1-5, with D possibly matching TRBD1 (6 bases). This clonotype originated in a woman aged 40 to 50 in good health and CMV-seropositive. The sequencing input was PBMCs. For the CDR3, the DNA is TGTGCCAGCAGCTTAGATTGGGCAGGGGATCAGCCCCAGCATTTT. It specifies CASSLDWAGDQPQHF.